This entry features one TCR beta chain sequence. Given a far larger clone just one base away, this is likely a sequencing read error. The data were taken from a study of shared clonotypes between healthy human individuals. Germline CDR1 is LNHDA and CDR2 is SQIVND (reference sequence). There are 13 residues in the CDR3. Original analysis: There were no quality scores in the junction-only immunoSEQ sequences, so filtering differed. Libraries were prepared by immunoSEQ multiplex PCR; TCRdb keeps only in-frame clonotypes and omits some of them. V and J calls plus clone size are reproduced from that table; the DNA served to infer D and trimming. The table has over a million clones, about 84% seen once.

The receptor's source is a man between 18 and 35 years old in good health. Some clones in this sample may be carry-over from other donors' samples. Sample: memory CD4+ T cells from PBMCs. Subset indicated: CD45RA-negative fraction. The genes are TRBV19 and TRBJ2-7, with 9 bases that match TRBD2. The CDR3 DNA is TGTGCCAGTAGTAGGAGCGGGAGGTACGAGCGGTACTTC. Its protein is CASSRSGRYERYF.